One sample yielded the 4 T cell receptor beta chains listed below, sequenced in a study of T cell repertoires in cytomegalovirus infection. MiXCR, run by TCRdb on the reads, gives a single entry per CDR3 protein. Found here are about 150,000 distinct CDR3 sequences, over 25% of them singletons; the top ten hold about 56%. The antigens these receptors bind are not known. The sequenced sample was CD8+ T cells from cultured PBMCs, obtained from culture after CMV antigen stimulation. These receptors were taken from a human donor in good health (CMV status not recorded). Some clones in this sample may be carry-over from other donors' samples.

The gene calls are TRBV27 and TRBJ1-6, with 8 bases matching TRBD1. The CDR3 sequence is 16 residues long. CDR1 and CDR2 (germline): MNHEY, SMNVEV (reference sequence). With V trimmed by 4 bases and J by 9 bases, 11 bases remained unmatched. CDR3 DNA sequence: TGTGCCAGCAGTTATCAACAGGGGGTAAGGAGTTCACCCCTCCACTTT. Encoded protein: CASSYQQGVRSSPLHF.

The chain joins TRBV4-1 to TRBJ2-7; possibly TRBD1 or TRBD2 for D (5 bases each). V was clipped by 4 bases and J by 6 bases, with 10 bases between them. The CDR3 is 12 amino acids. Germline V CDR1 and CDR2: MGHRA, YSYEKL. This CDR3 is CASSPKGTEQYF. The CDR3 nucleotides are TGCGCCAGCAGCCCCAAGGGGACCGAGCAGTACTTC.

This clonotype was recorded a few times. V and J are TRBV19 and TRBJ2-3, with 8 bases aligning to TRBD2. V lost 7 bases to trimming and J lost 0 bases; unmatched junction nucleotides: 12. The CDR3 is made up of 17 amino acids. Germline CDR1 is LNHDA and CDR2 is SQIVND (reference sequence). The CDR3 sequence is CASTMKDPSGSTDTQYF. The CDR3 region has the DNA TGTGCCAGTACCATGAAAGACCCTAGCGGGAGCACAGATACGCAGTATTTT.

This clonotype was counted a few times. J is TRBJ1-5 and V is TRBV7-2; a weak D match, TRBD1 (5 bases). Germline loops: CDR1 SGHTA, CDR2 FQGNSA. Between the trimmed V and J ends, which lost 5 bases and 1 base, there was a span of 12 bases. The CDR3 is 15 residues long. CDR3 DNA sequence: TGTGCCAGCAGCCTTTTGGGGGTGAGCAATCAGCCCCAGCATTTT. As protein: CASSLLGVSNQPQHF. Complete variable domain (other parts from reference TRBV7-2 and TRBJ1-5): GAGVSQSPSNKVTEKGKDVELRCDPISGHTALYWYRQSLGQGLEFLIYFQGNSAPDKSGLPSDRFSAERTGGSVSTLTIQRTQQEDSAVYLCASSLLGVSNQPQHFGDGTRLSIL.